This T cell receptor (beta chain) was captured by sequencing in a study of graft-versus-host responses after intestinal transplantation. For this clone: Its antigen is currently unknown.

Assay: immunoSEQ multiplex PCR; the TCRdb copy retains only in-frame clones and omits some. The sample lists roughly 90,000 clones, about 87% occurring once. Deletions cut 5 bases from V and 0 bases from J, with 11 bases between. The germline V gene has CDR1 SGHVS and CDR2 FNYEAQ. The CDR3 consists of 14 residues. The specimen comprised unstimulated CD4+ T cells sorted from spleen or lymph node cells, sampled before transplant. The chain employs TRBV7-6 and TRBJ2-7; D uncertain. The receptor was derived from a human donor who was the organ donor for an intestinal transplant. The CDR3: CASSRGRNSYEQYF. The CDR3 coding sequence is TGTGCCAGCAGCCGAGGAAGGAACTCCTACGAGCAGTACTTC.